The clone carrying this T cell receptor beta chain was seen a handful of times. TCRdb called the RT-PCR reads again in MiXCR, with one record for every CDR3 protein. The sample includes more than 700,000 distinct CDR3 sequences, approximately 21% seen only once; the top ten take more than 8.5%. The sample comes from a study of response to subunit inactivated influenza vaccine. CDR1 and CDR2 from the germline V gene are SGHKS and YYEKEE (reference sequence). The CDR3 is 13 amino acids. The V end lost 1 base, the J end lost 4 bases, and 5 bases lay between the germline ends. This TCR came from a man in his fifties or sixties who received an inactivated influenza vaccine. This material consisted of PBMCs from blood, taken around 5 days after vaccination. The chain combines TRBV5-5 with TRBJ2-2; D gene uncertain. CDR3 nucleotides: TGTGCCAGCAGCTTGTACATCACCGGGGAGCTGTTTTTT. This codes for CASSLYITGELFF.